This TCR beta chain was identified in a study of beta chain features in type 1 diabetes. Study-level background: In all, some 110 million sorted cells from all samples were analyzed. Overall study results and limits: TCRB CDR3s from Type 1 diabetes patients were moderately but significantly shorter in all four CD4+ subsets.

The investigators reverse transcribed all of the isolated RNA, so they sequenced expressed TCRB transcripts. Produced via immunoSEQ multiplex PCR; TCRdb's table is partial and in-frame only. The sample shows 150,000 to 200,000 clones, 50% to 70% of them seen only once. As to this clone: Its specificity is not known.

The clonotype originates from a man aged 30 to 45 with type 1 diabetes. Material for sequencing was naive CD4+ T cells from blood.

CDR3 sequence reads: CSVATFFSGANVLTF. In nucleotides, the CDR3 is TGCAGCGTAGCGACTTTTTTCTCTGGGGCCAACGTCCTGACTTTC. The chain links TRBV29-1 to TRBJ2-6, with D unclear. The CDR3 extends over 15 amino acids. Deletions cut 6 bases from V and 0 bases from J, with 12 bases between. From germline, CDR1 is SQVTM and CDR2 ANQGSEA.